The entry that follows covers one T cell receptor beta chain sequence. The CDR3 sequence is 19 residues long. This entry is derived from a study of T cell responses to AZD1222 COVID-19 vaccine. Profiled with immunoSEQ multiplex PCR; TCRdb holds only in-frame clones, not every one. The data show tens of thousands of clones, about 91% seen once. The material sequenced was peripheral blood, taken 28 days after the second AZD1222 dose. The TCR comes from an adult who received the AZD1222 COVID-19 vaccine. J is TRBJ2-6 and V is TRBV21-1; TRBD2, as called in the table, went unchecked against the DNA. TRBV21-1 is annotated as a pseudogene. CDR3 protein: CASSKEGRDPGSGANVLTF. The CDR3 DNA sequence: TGTGCCAGCAGCAAAGAGGGGAGGGACCCGGGCTCTGGGGCCAACGTCCTGACTTTC.